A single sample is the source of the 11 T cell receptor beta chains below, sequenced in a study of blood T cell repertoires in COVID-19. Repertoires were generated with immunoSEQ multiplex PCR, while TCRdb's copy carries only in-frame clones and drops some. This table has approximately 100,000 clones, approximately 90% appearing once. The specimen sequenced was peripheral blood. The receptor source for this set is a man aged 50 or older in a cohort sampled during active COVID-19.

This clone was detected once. CDR3 loop: CASSPQTGDITEAFF. In DNA, the CDR3 is TGTGCCAGCAGCCCTCAGACAGGGGATATCACTGAAGCTTTCTTT. The V and J genes are TRBV7-2 and TRBJ1-1, with 8 nucleotides matching TRBD1. V was pared by 5 bases and J by 4 bases, with 9 bases of the junction left unmatched. CDR1 is SGHTA, CDR2 FQGNSA, per germline. This CDR3 has 15 amino acids.

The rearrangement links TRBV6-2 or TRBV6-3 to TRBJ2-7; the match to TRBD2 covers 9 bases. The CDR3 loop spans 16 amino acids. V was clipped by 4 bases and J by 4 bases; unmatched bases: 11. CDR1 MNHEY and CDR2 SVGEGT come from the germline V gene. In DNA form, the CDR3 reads TGTGCCAGCAGTTCCCGGTCGGTAGCGGGGGTGTACGAGCAGTACTTC. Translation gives CASSSRSVAGVYEQYF.

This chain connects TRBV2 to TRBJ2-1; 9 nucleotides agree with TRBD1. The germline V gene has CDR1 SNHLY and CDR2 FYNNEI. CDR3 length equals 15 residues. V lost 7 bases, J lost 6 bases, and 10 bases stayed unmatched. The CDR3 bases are TGTGCCAGCAAACCGGGACAGGGATTTGGCAATGAGCAGTTCTTC. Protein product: CASKPGQGFGNEQFF.

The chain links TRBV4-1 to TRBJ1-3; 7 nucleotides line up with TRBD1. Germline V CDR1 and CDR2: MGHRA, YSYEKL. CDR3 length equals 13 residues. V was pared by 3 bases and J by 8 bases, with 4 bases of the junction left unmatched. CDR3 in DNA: TGCGCCAGCAGCCACGACAGGGAATACACCATATATTTT. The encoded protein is CASSHDREYTIYF.

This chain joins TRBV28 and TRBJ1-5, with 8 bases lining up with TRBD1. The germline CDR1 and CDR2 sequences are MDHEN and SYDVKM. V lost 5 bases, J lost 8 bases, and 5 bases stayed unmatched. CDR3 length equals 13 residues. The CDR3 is CASSRTGLEPQHF. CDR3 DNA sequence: TGTGCCAGCAGTAGGACAGGGCTGGAGCCCCAGCATTTT.

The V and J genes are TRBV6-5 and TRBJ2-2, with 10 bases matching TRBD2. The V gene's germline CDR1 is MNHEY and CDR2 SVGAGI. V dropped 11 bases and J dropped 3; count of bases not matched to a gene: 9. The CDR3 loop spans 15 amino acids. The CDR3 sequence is CALGSSGGYTGELFF. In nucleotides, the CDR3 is TGTGCCCTCGGGAGTAGCGGGGGGTACACCGGGGAGCTGTTTTTT.

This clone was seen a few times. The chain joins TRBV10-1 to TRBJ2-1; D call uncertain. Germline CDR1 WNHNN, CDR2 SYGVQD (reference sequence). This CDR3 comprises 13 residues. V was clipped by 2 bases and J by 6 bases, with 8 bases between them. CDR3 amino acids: CASSELGFNEQFF. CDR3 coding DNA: TGCGCCAGCAGTGAGCTGGGCTTCAATGAGCAGTTCTTC.

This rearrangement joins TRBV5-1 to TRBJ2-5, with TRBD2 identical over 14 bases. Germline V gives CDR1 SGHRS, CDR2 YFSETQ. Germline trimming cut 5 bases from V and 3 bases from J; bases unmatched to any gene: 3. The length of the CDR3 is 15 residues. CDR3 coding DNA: TGCGCCAGCAGAGGGACTAGCGGGGGCAAAGAGACCCAGTACTTC. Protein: CASRGTSGGKETQYF.

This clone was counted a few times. CDR3 coding DNA: TGTGCCAGCAGCTTGGGTGGACATGCTAACTATGGCTACACCTTC. Its protein is CASSLGGHANYGYTF. The V call is TRBV5-5, the J call TRBJ1-2; D possibly corresponds to TRBD1 (5 bases). The V gene lost 0 bases and the J gene lost 0 bases, with 9 bases spanning the gap. Germline CDR1 SGHKS, CDR2 YYEKEE (reference sequence). The CDR3 contains 15 residues.

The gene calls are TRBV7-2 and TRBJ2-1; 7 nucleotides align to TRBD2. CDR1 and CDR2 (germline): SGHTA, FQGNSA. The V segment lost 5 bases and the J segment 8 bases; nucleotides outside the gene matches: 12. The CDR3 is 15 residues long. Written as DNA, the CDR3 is TGTGCCAGCAGCCCACAGACCGCTAGCGGTGATGAGCAGTTCTTC. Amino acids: CASSPQTASGDEQFF.

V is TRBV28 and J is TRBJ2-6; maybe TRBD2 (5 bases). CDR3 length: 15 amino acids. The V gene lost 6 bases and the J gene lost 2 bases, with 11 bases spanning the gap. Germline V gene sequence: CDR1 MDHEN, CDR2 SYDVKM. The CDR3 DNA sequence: TGTGCCAGCAGAACGGGGTCTCCTGGGGCCAACGTCCTGACTTTC. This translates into CASRTGSPGANVLTF.